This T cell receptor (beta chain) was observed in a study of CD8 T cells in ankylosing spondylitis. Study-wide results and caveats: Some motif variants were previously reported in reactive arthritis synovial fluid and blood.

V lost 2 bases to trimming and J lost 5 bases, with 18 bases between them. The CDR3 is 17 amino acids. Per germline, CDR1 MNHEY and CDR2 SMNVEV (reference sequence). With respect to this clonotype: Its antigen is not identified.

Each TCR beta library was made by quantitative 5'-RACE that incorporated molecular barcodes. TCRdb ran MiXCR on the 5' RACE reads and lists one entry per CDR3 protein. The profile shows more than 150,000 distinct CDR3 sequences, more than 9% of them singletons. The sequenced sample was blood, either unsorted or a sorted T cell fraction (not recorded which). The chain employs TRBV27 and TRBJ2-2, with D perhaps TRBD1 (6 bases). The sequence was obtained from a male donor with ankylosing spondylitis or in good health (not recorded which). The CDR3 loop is CASSLRGSKGWTGELFF. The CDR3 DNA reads TGTGCCAGCAGTTTAAGGGGGTCGAAAGGTTGGACCGGGGAGCTGTTTTTT.